The 29 T cell receptor beta chains below were found in one sample sequenced in a study of blood T cell repertoires in COVID-19. Only in-frame clones appear in the TCRdb table, and some are missing; sequencing was by immunoSEQ multiplex PCR. The sample includes 100,000 or so clones, about 75% seen only once; the top ten take approximately 19%. Sample: peripheral blood. The receptors here all came from an older woman with acute or convalescent COVID-19.

The rearrangement links TRBV5-1 to TRBJ2-6; 9 nucleotides align to TRBD1. Unmatched junction bases numbered 7, after V lost 6 bases and J lost 0 bases. The CDR3 covers 17 residues. Germline CDR1 and CDR2: SGHRS and YFSETQ. The DNA for the CDR3 is TGCGCCAGCACCTGGACAGGGGAACGCTCTGGGGCCAACGTCCTGACTTTC. It is translated as CASTWTGERSGANVLTF. Supplemented by reference TRBV5-1 and TRBJ2-6, the full variable domain reads KAGVTQTPRYLIKTRGQQVTLSCSPISGHRSVSWYQQTPGQGLQFLFEYFSETQRNKGNFPGRFSGRQFSNSRSEMNVSTLELGDSALYLCASTWTGERSGANVLTFGAGSRLTVL.

The J gene is TRBJ1-4, the V gene TRBV5-8; 8 nucleotides line up with TRBD1. Trimming cost V 4 bases and J 0 bases; bases outside gene matches: 8. Looked up from germline, CDR1 is SGHTS and CDR2 is YDEGEE. The CDR3 is made up of 17 amino acids. The CDR3 DNA sequence: TGTGCCAGCAGCGAATACAGGGGGTACGCAACTAATGAAAAACTGTTTTTT. It is translated as CASSEYRGYATNEKLFF.

The CDR3 loop is CASSWYETGASGNTIYF. DNA of the CDR3: TGCGCCAGCAGCTGGTACGAGACAGGGGCATCTGGAAACACCATATATTTT. This chain links TRBV5-1 with TRBJ1-3; 8 bases line up with TRBD1. The CDR3 is 17 residues long. V trimming: 3 bases; J trimming: 1 base; junction bases outside the gene matches: 9. Per the germline V gene, CDR1 is SGHRS and CDR2 is YFSETQ. Supplemented by reference TRBV5-1 and TRBJ1-3, the full variable domain reads KAGVTQTPRYLIKTRGQQVTLSCSPISGHRSVSWYQQTPGQGLQFLFEYFSETQRNKGNFPGRFSGRQFSNSRSEMNVSTLELGDSALYLCASSWYETGASGNTIYFGEGSWLTVV.

As DNA, the CDR3 is TGTGCCAGCTCCTCCGGGTCCTCCGCCAAAAACATTCAGTACTTC. Translating gives CASSSGSSAKNIQYF. The chain joins TRBV18 to TRBJ2-4; D is undetermined. The CDR3 is 15 residues long. Germline V gene lookup returns CDR1 KGHSH and CDR2 LQKENI. Trimming took 6 bases from V and 1 from J, leaving 13 bases between them.

This chain uses TRBV18 with TRBJ1-1; D remains ambiguous. The CDR3 totals 13 residues. Germline V gives CDR1 KGHSH, CDR2 LQKENI. Between the trimmed V and J ends, which lost 6 bases and 0 bases, there was a span of 8 bases. The CDR3 sequence: CASSLSMNTEAFF. Written as DNA, the CDR3 is TGTGCCAGCTCCCTTAGCATGAACACTGAAGCTTTCTTT. The whole variable domain, remainder taken from reference TRBV18 and TRBJ1-1, is NAGVMQNPRHLVRRRGQEARLRCSPMKGHSHVYWYRQLPEEGLKFMVYLQKENIIDESGMPKERFSAEFPKEGPSILRIQQVVRGDSAAYFCASSLSMNTEAFFGQGTRLTVV.

The chain joins TRBV7-8 to TRBJ2-5, with 7 bases aligning to TRBD1. Trimming removed 4 bases from V and 5 bases from J; junction bases left unmatched: 7. The germline gives CDR1 SGHVS, CDR2 FQNEAQ. The CDR3 consists of 14 residues. The CDR3 DNA is TGTGCCAGCAGCTCAACAGGGGTAGGGGAGACCCAGTACTTC. Its protein is CASSSTGVGETQYF.

The V call is TRBV30, the J call TRBJ1-3, with a weak D call TRBD1 (5 bases). The CDR3 totals 15 residues. The V gene's germline CDR1 is GTSNPN and CDR2 SVGIG (reference sequence). The V end lost 3 bases, the J end lost 4 bases, and 16 bases lay between the germline ends. The CDR3 bases are TGTGCCTGGAGCCCAGGGTTGTTCGGAGGAAACACCATATATTTT. Protein sequence: CAWSPGLFGGNTIYF. The whole variable domain, filled in from reference TRBV30 and TRBJ1-3, reads SQTIHQWPATLVQPVGSPLSLECTVEGTSNPNLYWYRQAAGRGLQLLFYSVGIGQISSEVPQNLSASRPQDRQFILSSKKLLLSDSGFYLCAWSPGLFGGNTIYFGEGSWLTVV.

The V and J genes are TRBV19 and TRBJ1-6; TRBD1 is a possible D gene (6 bases). This CDR3 contains 17 residues. The ends were cut back, 0 bases at V and 11 bases at J, with 20 bases in the middle. Germline V gene data show CDR1 as LNHDA and CDR2 as SQIVND (reference sequence). CDR3 nucleotide sequence: TGTGCCAGTAGTATAGAGGATACCGGGACAAGTTCGGCACCCCTCCACTTT. Protein product: CASSIEDTGTSSAPLHF.

This clone was seen only a few times. The chain employs TRBV30 and TRBJ1-6, with 7 bases identical to TRBD1. CDR1 and CDR2 (germline): GTSNPN, SVGIG (reference sequence). This CDR3 spans 13 amino acids. Germline trimming cut 1 base from V and 9 bases from J; bases unmatched to any gene: 3. The CDR3 DNA reads as TGTGCCTGGAGTGGAGCAGGGGGTTCACCCCTCCACTTT. It specifies CAWSGAGGSPLHF. Full variable domain (rest looked up from reference TRBV30 and TRBJ1-6): SQTIHQWPATLVQPVGSPLSLECTVEGTSNPNLYWYRQAAGRGLQLLFYSVGIGQISSEVPQNLSASRPQDRQFILSSKKLLLSDSGFYLCAWSGAGGSPLHFGNGTRLTVT.

The gene calls are TRBV7-2 and TRBJ1-2; D is undetermined. V shed 8 bases and J shed 0 bases, with 10 bases lying between them. The length of the CDR3 is 13 residues. Per the germline V gene, CDR1 is SGHTA and CDR2 is FQGNSA. CDR3 nucleotides: TGTGCCAGCGGCATTACCTCTAACTATGGCTACACCTTC. Protein product: CASGITSNYGYTF.

This chain links TRBV7-6 with TRBJ2-2; D not certain. Germline lookup yields CDR1 SGHVS and CDR2 FNYEAQ. CDR3 length equals 16 residues. Trimming removed 4 bases at V and 0 bases at J, with 12 bases between. CDR3 region: CASSSISGPNTGELFF. The CDR3 coding sequence is TGTGCCAGCAGCTCAATCTCTGGCCCGAACACCGGGGAGCTGTTTTTT.

The V gene is TRBV5-4, the J gene TRBJ1-2; D gene unclear. CDR1 is SGHNT, CDR2 YYREEE, per germline (reference sequence). CDR3 length: 13 residues. Trimming took off 4 bases at V and 4 bases at J, with 11 bases between the two ends. In DNA, the CDR3 is TGTGCCAGCAGCCGCGTTCAATCCTATGGCTACACCTTC. This translates into CASSRVQSYGYTF. Together with reference TRBV5-4 and TRBJ1-2, the CDR3 gives the full variable domain: ETGVTQSPTHLIKTRGQQVTLRCSSQSGHNTVSWYQQALGQGPQFIFQYYREEENGRGNFPPRFSGLQFPNYSSELNVNALELDDSALYLCASSRVQSYGYTFGSGTRLTVV.

The V and J genes are TRBV29-1 and TRBJ1-1, with D possibly being TRBD1 (5 bases). This CDR3 comprises 15 residues. V was trimmed by 5 bases and J by 1 base, leaving 17 bases between them. Germline-derived CDR1 and CDR2 are SQVTM and ANQGSEA. The CDR3 spells CSVLSLIGENTEAFF. Here the CDR3 DNA reads TGCAGCGTTCTGTCTCTAATAGGGGAGAACACTGAAGCTTTCTTT.

This clone was seen a handful of times. The chain combines TRBV6-5 with TRBJ1-6, with 9 bases that match TRBD1. The junction had 6 bases not matched to a gene; V was cut back by 8 bases and J by 10 bases. The CDR3 consists of 13 residues. CDR1 and CDR2 (germline): MNHEY, SVGAGI. CDR3 sequence reads: CASRDREVSPLHF. The CDR3 nucleotides are TGTGCCAGCCGGGACAGGGAAGTATCACCCCTCCACTTT.

The chain couples TRBV30 to TRBJ2-1; D perhaps matches TRBD1 (6 bases). This CDR3 has 14 amino acids. The germline CDR1 and CDR2 sequences are GTSNPN and SVGIG (reference sequence). V was clipped by 0 bases and J by 5 bases, with 11 bases between them. DNA for the CDR3: TGTGCCTGGAGTGTACGGGCAGGGGACAATGAGCAGTTCTTC. Translated: CAWSVRAGDNEQFF.

This chain joins TRBV6-1 and TRBJ1-1; 9 bases match TRBD1. The CDR3 spans 17 residues. Trimming cost V 4 bases and J 0 bases; bases outside gene matches: 9. The germline V gene encodes CDR1 MNHNS and CDR2 SASEGT. As DNA, the CDR3 is TGTGCCAGCAGTGTTCGACAGGGGGTGATTATGAACACTGAAGCTTTCTTT. It encodes CASSVRQGVIMNTEAFF.

This chain uses TRBV7-8 with TRBJ1-1, with D unresolved. The V gene lost 5 bases and the J gene lost 4 bases, with 5 bases spanning the gap. This CDR3 has 11 residues. CDR1 and CDR2 (germline): SGHVS, FQNEAQ. Here the CDR3 reads CASSPLTEAFF. Written as DNA, the CDR3 is TGTGCCAGCAGCCCCCTCACTGAAGCTTTCTTT.

This clone was observed at least ten times. The chain combines TRBV7-9 with TRBJ1-1; the D is unclear. Germline lookup yields CDR1 SEHNR and CDR2 FQNEAQ (reference sequence). CDR3 length: 12 amino acids. V was shortened by 3 bases and J by 6 bases, with 8 bases between the two germline ends. In DNA, the CDR3 is TGTGCCAGCAGCTTTTTAAGCTCTGAAGCTTTCTTT. Translated, it gives CASSFLSSEAFF.

This rearrangement joins TRBV4-1 to TRBJ2-7; TRBD2 aligns across 7 bases. Germline V CDR1 and CDR2: MGHRA, YSYEKL. V lost 1 base, J lost 0 bases, and 6 bases stayed unmatched. There are 16 residues in the CDR3. CDR3 sequence (DNA): TGCGCCAGCAGCCAAGGAAGAGCGGGGAACTCCTACGAGCAGTACTTC. It codes for CASSQGRAGNSYEQYF.

This chain connects TRBV4-3 to TRBJ2-3; the D gene is possibly TRBD2 (5 bases). V lost 0 bases and J 5 bases, leaving 15 bases between the germline ends. CDR1 is LGHNA, CDR2 YSLEER, per germline. The CDR3 is 16 residues long. The CDR3 loop reads CASSQEVDRGLDTQYF. The CDR3 DNA is TGCGCCAGCAGCCAAGAGGTCGACCGCGGGTTAGATACGCAGTATTTT.

The chain links TRBV3-1 (or the pseudogene TRBV3-2) to TRBJ1-1; TRBD1 matches 9 bases. Germline assignment: CDR1 LGHDT and CDR2 YNNKEL (reference sequence). The CDR3 loop spans 14 amino acids. Unmatched junction bases numbered 4, after V lost 3 bases and J lost 5 bases. CDR3 in amino acids: CASSHRTGETEAFF. The CDR3 DNA follows: TGTGCCAGCAGCCACCGGACAGGGGAGACTGAAGCTTTCTTT.

This clone appeared a single time. The chain couples TRBV7-9 to TRBJ1-1; no clear D. Per germline, CDR1 SEHNR and CDR2 FQNEAQ (reference sequence). V lost 1 base to trimming and J lost 1 base, with 10 bases between them. The CDR3 loop spans 15 amino acids. The CDR3 region has the DNA TGTGCCAGCAGCTTAGGGGAGTACCAGAACACTGAAGCTTTCTTT. It codes for CASSLGEYQNTEAFF. The full variable domain, with the rest looked up from reference TRBV7-9 and TRBJ1-1, is DTGVSQNPRHKITKRGQNVTFRCDPISEHNRLYWYRQTLGQGPEFLTYFQNEAQLEKSRLLSDRFSAERPKGSFSTLEIQRTEQGDSAMYLCASSLGEYQNTEAFFGQGTRLTVV.

In its sample, this clone was seen a few times. The rearrangement uses TRBV7-9 and TRBJ2-1; TRBD1 matches at 8 bases. Germline trimming cut 7 bases from V and 0 bases from J; bases unmatched to any gene: 5. The CDR3 has 15 amino acids. Germline V gene data show CDR1 as SEHNR and CDR2 as FQNEAQ (reference sequence). The CDR3, as DNA: TGTGCCAGCACTGACAGGGGTTTCTCCTACAATGAGCAGTTCTTC. Translating it yields CASTDRGFSYNEQFF.

The chain combines TRBV4-2 with TRBJ2-2, with TRBD2 identical over 7 bases. Looked up from germline, CDR1 is LGHNA and CDR2 is YNFKEQ. The V gene end was trimmed by 4 bases and the J gene end by 4 bases; junction bases not matched to a gene: 9. CDR3 length: 16 residues. The CDR3 sequence: CASSPTSSSGTGELFF. The CDR3 DNA reads TGTGCCAGCAGCCCGACCTCTTCTAGCGGCACCGGGGAGCTGTTTTTT.

This chain connects TRBV28 to TRBJ2-7, with D possibly being TRBD1 (5 bases). From germline, CDR1 is MDHEN and CDR2 SYDVKM. With 3 bases removed from V and 4 bases from J, the gap between germline ends came to 16 bases. This CDR3 region has 15 residues. CDR3 in amino acids: CASSFPAGIKYEQYF. CDR3 nucleotide sequence: TGTGCCAGCAGTTTCCCTGCAGGGATTAAATACGAGCAGTACTTC. Combining the CDR3 with reference TRBV28 and TRBJ2-7 gives the whole variable domain DVKVTQSSRYLVKRTGEKVFLECVQDMDHENMFWYRQDPGLGLRLIYFSYDVKMKEKGDIPEGYSVSREKKERFSLILESASTNQTSMYLCASSFPAGIKYEQYFGPGTRLTVT.

This clone was detected once. The chain carries TRBV5-4 and TRBJ1-1, with 8 bases that match TRBD1. Germline V gene data show CDR1 as SGHNT and CDR2 as YYREEE (reference sequence). The CDR3 has 16 amino acids. V gave up 3 bases and J gave up 7 bases; unmatched junction bases: 14. In DNA, the CDR3 is TGTGCCAGCAGCTCCCGGACAGGGAGGAACAAATATGAAGCTTTCTTT. Protein sequence: CASSSRTGRNKYEAFF.

The chain couples TRBV6-4 to TRBJ2-7, with a weak D call TRBD2 (5 bases). Germline V gene sequence: CDR1 MRHNA, CDR2 SNTAGT. The V and J ends lost 7 bases and 3 bases respectively, with 19 bases between them. This CDR3 comprises 15 residues. The DNA of the CDR3 is TGTGCCAGCAAGGTGGAGGATATCGGGGTCTACGAGCAGTACTTC. Translated: CASKVEDIGVYEQYF.

The rearrangement joins TRBV12-5 to TRBJ2-5, with 7 bases that match TRBD1. Germline values: CDR1 LGHNT, CDR2 FRNRAP. The CDR3 totals 15 residues. J gave up 5 bases and V 1 base, and 7 bases lay outside the gene matches. The CDR3 bases are TGTGCTAGTGGTTTGGGGACAGGCCAGGGGGAGACCCAGTACTTC. Encoded protein: CASGLGTGQGETQYF.

The sample holds a few counts of this clone. In DNA form, the CDR3 reads TGTGCCAGCAGCCGGTCGGACTCTACAGATACGCAGTATTTT. This translates into CASSRSDSTDTQYF. This chain joins TRBV7-8 and TRBJ2-3, with a weak D call TRBD2 (5 bases). CDR3 length: 14 residues. Germline V lookup: CDR1 SGHVS, CDR2 FQNEAQ. V gave up 5 bases and J gave up 3 bases, with 12 bases separating them.